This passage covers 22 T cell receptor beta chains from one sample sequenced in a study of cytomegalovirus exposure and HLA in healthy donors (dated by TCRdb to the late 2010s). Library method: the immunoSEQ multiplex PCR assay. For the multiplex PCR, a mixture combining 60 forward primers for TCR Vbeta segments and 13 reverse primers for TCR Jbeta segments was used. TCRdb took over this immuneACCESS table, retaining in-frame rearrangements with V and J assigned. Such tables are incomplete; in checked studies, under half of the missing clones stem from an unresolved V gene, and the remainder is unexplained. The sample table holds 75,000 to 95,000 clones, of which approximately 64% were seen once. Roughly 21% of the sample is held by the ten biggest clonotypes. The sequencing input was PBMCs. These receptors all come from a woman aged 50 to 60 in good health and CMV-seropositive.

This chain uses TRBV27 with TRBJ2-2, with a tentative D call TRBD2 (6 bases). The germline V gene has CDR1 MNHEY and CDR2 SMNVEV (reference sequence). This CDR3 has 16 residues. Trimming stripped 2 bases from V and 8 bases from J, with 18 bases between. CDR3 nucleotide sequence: TGTGCCAGCAGTTTACTGGCGGGGCCATCGCAGGGGGAGCTGTTTTTT. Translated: CASSLLAGPSQGELFF.

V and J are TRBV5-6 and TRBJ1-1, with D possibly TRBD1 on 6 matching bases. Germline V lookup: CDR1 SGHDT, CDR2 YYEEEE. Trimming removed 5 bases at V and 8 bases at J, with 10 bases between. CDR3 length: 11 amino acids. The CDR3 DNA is TGTGCCAGCAGTACACAGGGAGAAGCTTTCTTT. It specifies CASSTQGEAFF.

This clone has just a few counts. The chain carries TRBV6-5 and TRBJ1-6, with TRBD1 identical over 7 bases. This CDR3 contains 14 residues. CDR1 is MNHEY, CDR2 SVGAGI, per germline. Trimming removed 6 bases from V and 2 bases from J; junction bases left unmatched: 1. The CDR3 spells CASRGTAYNSPLHF. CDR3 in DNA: TGTGCCAGCAGGGGGACAGCCTATAATTCACCCCTCCACTTT.

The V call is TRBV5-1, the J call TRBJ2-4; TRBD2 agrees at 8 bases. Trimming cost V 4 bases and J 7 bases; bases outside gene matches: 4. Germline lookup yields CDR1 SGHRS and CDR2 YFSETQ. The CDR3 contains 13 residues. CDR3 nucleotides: TGCGCCAGCAGCCGGCCGGGGGGGAACATTCAGTACTTC. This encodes CASSRPGGNIQYF.

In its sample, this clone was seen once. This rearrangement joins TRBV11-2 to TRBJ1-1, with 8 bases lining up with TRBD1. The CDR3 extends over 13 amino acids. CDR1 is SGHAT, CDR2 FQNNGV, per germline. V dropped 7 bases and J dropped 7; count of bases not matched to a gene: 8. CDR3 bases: TGTGCCAGCAAAAACCCGACAGGGGTTGAAGCTTTCTTT. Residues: CASKNPTGVEAFF.

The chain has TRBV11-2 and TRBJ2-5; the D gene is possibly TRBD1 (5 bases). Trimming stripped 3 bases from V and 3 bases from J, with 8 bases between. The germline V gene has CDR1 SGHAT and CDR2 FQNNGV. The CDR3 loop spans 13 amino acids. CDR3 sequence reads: CASSLGREETQYF. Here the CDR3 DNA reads TGTGCCAGCAGCTTGGGCAGGGAAGAGACCCAGTACTTC.

The CDR3 DNA reads as TGTGCCAGCAGACCCCCCGGGACAATAGCCTACGAGCAGTACTTC. Protein sequence: CASRPPGTIAYEQYF. The rearrangement joins TRBV2 to TRBJ2-7; tentatively, D is TRBD1 (6 bases). Trimming shortened V by 6 bases and J by 2 bases, and 17 bases separated the two germline ends. The germline CDR1 and CDR2 sequences are SNHLY and FYNNEI. The CDR3 length is 15 residues.

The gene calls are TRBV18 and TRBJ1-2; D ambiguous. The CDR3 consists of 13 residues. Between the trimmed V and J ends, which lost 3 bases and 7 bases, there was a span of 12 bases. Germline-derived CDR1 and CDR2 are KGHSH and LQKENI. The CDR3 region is CASSPSGSGGYTF. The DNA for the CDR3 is TGTGCCAGCTCACCGTCCGGTTCTGGTGGCTACACCTTC. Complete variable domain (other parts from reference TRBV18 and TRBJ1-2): NAGVMQNPRHLVRRRGQEARLRCSPMKGHSHVYWYRQLPEEGLKFMVYLQKENIIDESGMPKERFSAEFPKEGPSILRIQQVVRGDSAAYFCASSPSGSGGYTFGSGTRLTVV.

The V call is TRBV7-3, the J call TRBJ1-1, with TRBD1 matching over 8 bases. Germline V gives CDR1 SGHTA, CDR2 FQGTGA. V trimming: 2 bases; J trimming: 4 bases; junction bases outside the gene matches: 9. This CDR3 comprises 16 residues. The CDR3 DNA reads TGTGCCAGCAGCTTACCCCAAGGACAGGGAGGCACTGAAGCTTTCTTT. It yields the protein CASSLPQGQGGTEAFF.

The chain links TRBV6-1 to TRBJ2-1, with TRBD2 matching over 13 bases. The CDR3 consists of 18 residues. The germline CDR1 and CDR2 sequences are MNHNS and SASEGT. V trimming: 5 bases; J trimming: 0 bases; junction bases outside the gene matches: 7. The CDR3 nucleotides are TGTGCCAGCAGTAAAGGACTAGCGGGGGATTACTCCTACAATGAGCAGTTCTTC. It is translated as CASSKGLAGDYSYNEQFF.

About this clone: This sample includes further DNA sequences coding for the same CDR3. The chain's CDR3 is CASSHRMGGAGGYTF. The CDR3 DNA reads as TGCGCCAGCAGCCACCGCATGGGAGGGGCGGGCGGCTACACCTTC. The J gene is TRBJ1-2, the V gene TRBV4-3; D might be TRBD1 (5 bases). V was trimmed by 3 bases and J by 8 bases, leaving 19 bases between them. From germline, CDR1 is LGHNA and CDR2 YSLEER. This CDR3 region has 15 residues.

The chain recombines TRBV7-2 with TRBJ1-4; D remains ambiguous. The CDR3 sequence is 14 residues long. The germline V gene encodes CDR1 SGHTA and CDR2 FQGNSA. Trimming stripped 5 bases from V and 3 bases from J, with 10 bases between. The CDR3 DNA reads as TGTGCCAGCAGCGAAGACCGGGCTAATGAAAAACTGTTTTTT. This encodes CASSEDRANEKLFF.

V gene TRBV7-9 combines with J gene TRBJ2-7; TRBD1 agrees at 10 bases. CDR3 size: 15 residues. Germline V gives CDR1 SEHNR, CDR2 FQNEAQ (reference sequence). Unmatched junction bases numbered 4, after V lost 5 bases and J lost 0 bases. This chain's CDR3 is CASSADRGTSYEQYF. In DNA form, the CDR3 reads TGTGCCAGCAGCGCGGACAGGGGGACCTCCTACGAGCAGTACTTC.

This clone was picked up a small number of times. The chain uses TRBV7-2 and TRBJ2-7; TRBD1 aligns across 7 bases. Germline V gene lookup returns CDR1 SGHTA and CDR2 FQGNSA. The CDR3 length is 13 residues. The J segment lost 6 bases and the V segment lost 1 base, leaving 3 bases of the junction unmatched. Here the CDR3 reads CASSLGAGGEQYF. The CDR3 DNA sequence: TGTGCCAGCAGCTTAGGGGCAGGGGGCGAGCAGTACTTC.

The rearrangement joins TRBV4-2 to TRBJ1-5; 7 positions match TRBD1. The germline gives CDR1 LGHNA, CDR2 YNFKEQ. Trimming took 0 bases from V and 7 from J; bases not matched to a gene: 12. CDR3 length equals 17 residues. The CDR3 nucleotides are TGTGCCAGCAGCCAAGACGTTGGGGACAGTGGAGTCCAGCCCCAGCATTTT. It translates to CASSQDVGDSGVQPQHF.

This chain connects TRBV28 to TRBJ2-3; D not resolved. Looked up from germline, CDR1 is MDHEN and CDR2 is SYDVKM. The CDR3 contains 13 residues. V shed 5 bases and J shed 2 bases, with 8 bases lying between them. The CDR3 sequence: CASSPLSTDTQYF. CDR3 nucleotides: TGTGCCAGCAGTCCCCTGTCCACAGATACGCAGTATTTT.

CDR3 nucleotides: TGTGCCAGCAGCGTTGGGACAGGGAAAGGAAGAGCTTTCTTT. Encoded protein: CASSVGTGKGRAFF. This sequence joins TRBV28 and TRBJ1-1; 9 bases map to TRBD1. The CDR3 runs to 14 residues. CDR1 and CDR2 (germline): MDHEN, SYDVKM. V lost 6 bases to trimming and J lost 10 bases; unmatched junction nucleotides: 12.

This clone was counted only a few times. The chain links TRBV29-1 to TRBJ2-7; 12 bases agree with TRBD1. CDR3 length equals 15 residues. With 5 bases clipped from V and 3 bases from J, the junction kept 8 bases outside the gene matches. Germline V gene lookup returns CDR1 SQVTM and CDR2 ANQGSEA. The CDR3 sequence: CSVTGTGGADYEQYF. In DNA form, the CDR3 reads TGCAGCGTTACCGGGACAGGGGGCGCCGACTACGAGCAGTACTTC.

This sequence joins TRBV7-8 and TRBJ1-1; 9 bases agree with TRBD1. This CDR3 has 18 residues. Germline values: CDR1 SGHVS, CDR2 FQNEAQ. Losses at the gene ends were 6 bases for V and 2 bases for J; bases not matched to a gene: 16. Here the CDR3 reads CASRAPGQGILGNTEAFF. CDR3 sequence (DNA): TGTGCCAGCAGGGCCCCGGGACAGGGTATTTTGGGAAACACTGAAGCTTTCTTT.

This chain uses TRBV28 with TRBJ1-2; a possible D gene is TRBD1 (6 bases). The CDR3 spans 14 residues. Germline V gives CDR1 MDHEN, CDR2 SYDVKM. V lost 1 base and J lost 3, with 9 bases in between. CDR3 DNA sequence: TGTGCCAGCAGTTTATTTAGGACAGACTATGGCTACACCTTC. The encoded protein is CASSLFRTDYGYTF.

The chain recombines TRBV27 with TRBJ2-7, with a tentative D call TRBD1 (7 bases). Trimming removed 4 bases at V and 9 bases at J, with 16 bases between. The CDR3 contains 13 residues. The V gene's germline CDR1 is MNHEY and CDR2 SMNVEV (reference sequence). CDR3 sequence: CASSWGPQGGQYF. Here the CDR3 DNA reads TGTGCCAGCAGTTGGGGGCCCCAGGGGGGGCAGTACTTC.

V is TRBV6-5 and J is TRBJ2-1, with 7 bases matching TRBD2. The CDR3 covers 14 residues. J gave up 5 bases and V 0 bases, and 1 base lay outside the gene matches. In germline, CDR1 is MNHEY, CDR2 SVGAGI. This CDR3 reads CASSYSGGNNEQFF. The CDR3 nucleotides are TGTGCCAGCAGTTACTCCGGGGGGAACAATGAGCAGTTCTTC.